A selection of T cell receptor beta chains follows, all from one sample in a study of vaccination and CD4 T cells after COVID-19. These receptors have no identified antigens. Using its own MiXCR run on the PCR reads, TCRdb lists one record per CDR3 protein. The sample lists some 25,000 distinct CDR3 sequences, about 52% occurring once. The source material was CD4+ T cells from blood, cultured in vitro. Receptor source: a human donor who had recovered from COVID-19. Each CDR3 is given with its conserved first and last residue. D genes are given only for firm matches. Rows may omit the clone size; those that give it use once, few, many or a size class.

TRBJ2-5	.	TRBV7-9	TRBD2	TGTGCCAGCAGCTCCAGTTGGTCTAGCGGGAGGAATGCGGAGACCCAGTACTTC	CASSSSWSSGRNAETQYF
TRBJ1-2	.	TRBV20-1	.	TGCAGTGCCGTACAGGGACACTATGGCTACACCTTC	CSAVQGHYGYTF
TRBJ1-2	few	TRBV11-2	.	TGTGCCAGCAGCTTAATATTTGGCTACACCTTC	CASSLIFGYTF
TRBJ1-2	.	TRBV2	.	TGTGCCAGCACCCGGAACTATGGCTACACCTTC	CASTRNYGYTF
TRBJ2-3	.	TRBV5-1	.	TGCGCCAGCAGCTTGGGGGCAGGGGATACGCAGTATTTT	CASSLGAGDTQYF
TRBJ2-1	few	TRBV20-1	TRBD2	TGCAGTGCTAGCCAACCCCGACTAGCGGGACGGAATGAGCAGTTCTTC	CSASQPRLAGRNEQFF
TRBJ2-3	.	TRBV20-1	TRBD1	TGCAGTGCCGTAGACCGGGACAGGGAGTACACAGATACGCAGTATTTT	CSAVDRDREYTDTQYF
TRBJ1-1	.	TRBV28	.	TGTGCCAGCAGTCCCGTTCTAAGTGAAGCTTTCTTT	CASSPVLSEAFF
TRBJ1-5	.	TRBV19	TRBD1	TGTGCCAGTAGTATCACCACAGGGGTTTATCAGCCCCAGCATTTT	CASSITTGVYQPQHF
TRBJ1-6	.	TRBV10-2	TRBD1	TGCGCCAGCAGTACAGGGGGCAGGAGTTCACCCCTCCACTTT	CASSTGGRSSPLHF
TRBJ2-5	few	TRBV24-1	.	TGTGCCACCAGTGACCCGGGACAACCCCGGGAGGAGACCCAGTACTTC	CATSDPGQPREETQYF
TRBJ1-2	few	TRBV20-1	TRBD1	TGCAGTGCTTTCCGGGGACAGGCCTATGGCTACACCTTC	CSAFRGQAYGYTF
TRBJ2-1	.	TRBV4-1	TRBD2	TGCGCCAGCAGCCAAGATCTAAGGCTAGCGGGGCGCCAGTTCTTC	CASSQDLRLAGRQFF
TRBJ2-7	few	TRBV6-2/TRBV6-3	.	TGTGCCAGCTCCCAGGCCTACGAGCAGTACTTC	CASSQAYEQYF
TRBJ2-1	.	TRBV2	TRBD1	TGTGCCAGCAGTGAAGTTAGTCGGAGACAGGGGGCGGGGGGCTCCTACAATGAGCAGTTCTTC	CASSEVSRRQGAGGSYNEQFF
TRBJ1-3	.	TRBV6-1	.	TGTGCCAGCAGCCCCGACAGGCACTCTGGAAACACCATATATTTT	CASSPDRHSGNTIYF
TRBJ1-1	few	TRBV7-6	.	TGTGCCAGCAGCTTAGACGGACACTCTGAAGCTTTCTTT	CASSLDGHSEAFF
TRBJ2-5	.	TRBV7-6	TRBD2	TGTGCCAGCAGCTCACTAGCGGGGGCCGGTGGGGAGACCCAGTACTTC	CASSSLAGAGGETQYF
TRBJ1-2	few	TRBV27	.	TGTGCCAGCAGTGTCGGCGATCTAAGGACGGGGAACTATGGCTACACCTTC	CASSVGDLRTGNYGYTF
TRBJ1-2	few	TRBV20-1	.	TGCAGTGCTAGATTGGGTCATGCTAACTATGGCTACACCTTC	CSARLGHANYGYTF
TRBJ1-5	few	TRBV25-1	.	TGTGCCAGCAGTGACGCGGGTCAGCCAAGCAATCAGCCCCAGCATTTT	CASSDAGQPSNQPQHF
TRBJ2-3	.	TRBV6-5	.	TGTGCCAGCAGTTACGGGTTGACCCGGACCACAGATACGCAGTATTTT	CASSYGLTRTTDTQYF
TRBJ1-3	.	TRBV15	.	TGTGCCACCAGCAGAGCCTTTCTGAGCTCTGGAAACACCATATATTTT	CATSRAFLSSGNTIYF
TRBJ2-5	.	TRBV7-2	.	TGTGCCAGCAGCTTGGGGCCGACCGAAGGGGAGACCCAGTACTTC	CASSLGPTEGETQYF
TRBJ1-2	few	TRBV4-1	.	TGCGCCAGCAGCAACCCCGCTAGGACAGCAAACTATGGCTACACCTTC	CASSNPARTANYGYTF
TRBJ2-2	.	TRBV5-4	.	TGTGCCAGCAGCTTGGTCTCTGGGCCCGGGGAGCTGTTTTTT	CASSLVSGPGELFF
TRBJ2-1	.	TRBV20-1	TRBD2	TGCAGTGCTCGCAAAATGGGGACTAGCTCCTACAATGAGCAGTTCTTC	CSARKMGTSSYNEQFF
TRBJ2-6	.	TRBV28	.	TGTGCCAGCAGCACCCTGCGGGCTGGGGCCAACGTCCTGACTTTC	CASSTLRAGANVLTF
TRBJ2-7	once	TRBV7-2	TRBD1	TGTGCCAGCAGCTTACGGGGACGGCCCTCAGGGGGCGAGCAGTACTTC	CASSLRGRPSGGEQYF
TRBJ2-3	few	TRBV27	TRBD2	TGTGCCAGCAGACGCGGGACTAGCGGACGCACAGATACGCAGTATTTT	CASRRGTSGRTDTQYF
TRBJ1-2	medium-sized	TRBV6-1	TRBD1	TGTGCCAGCAGTCCGGGACAGGGGAACTATGGCTACACCTTC	CASSPGQGNYGYTF
TRBJ2-5	.	TRBV6-2/TRBV6-3	.	TGTGCCAGCAGACCCCCGGCGGGGGAGACCCAGTACTTC	CASRPPAGETQYF
TRBJ2-6	few	TRBV11-3	.	TGTGCCAGCAGCTTAGAGGCCGTCGTCTCTGGGGCCAACGTCCTGACTTTC	CASSLEAVVSGANVLTF
TRBJ1-3	few	TRBV15	TRBD1	TGTGCCACCAGCGGGGGACAGCCGCGCTCTGGAAACACCATATATTTT	CATSGGQPRSGNTIYF
TRBJ2-2	.	TRBV4-1	.	TGCGCCAGCAGCCAAGAGGGACTCCCACGGACGAACACCGGGGAGCTGTTTTTT	CASSQEGLPRTNTGELFF
TRBJ2-1	.	TRBV24-1	.	TGTGCCACCAGTGATTCGTCTGCCGTCCCAATCATCTACAATGAGCAGTTCTTC	CATSDSSAVPIIYNEQFF
TRBJ2-1	.	TRBV20-1	TRBD2	TGCAGTGCTAGGGGGGCTAGCGGGGACTCCTACAATGAGCAGTTCTTC	CSARGASGDSYNEQFF
TRBJ1-2	.	TRBV28	.	TGTGCCAGCAGTTTACGGCAGCCCTATGGCTACACCTTC	CASSLRQPYGYTF
TRBJ1-1	.	TRBV5-4	TRBD1	TGTGCCAGCAGCCGCAGGACAGGGAAGTCCCCTATAATGAACACTGAAGCTTTCTTT	CASSRRTGKSPIMNTEAFF
TRBJ1-1	.	TRBV20-1	.	TGCAGTGCTAGAGTGCGCGGTTTGGGGGGCCGGACTGAAGCTTTCTTT	CSARVRGLGGRTEAFF
TRBJ1-1	.	TRBV11-3	.	TGTGCCAGCAGCCCAAATACGGGGCTGAACACTGAAGCTTTCTTT	CASSPNTGLNTEAFF
TRBJ2-5	few	TRBV20-1	TRBD2	TGCAGTGCTAGATCTAGCGGGAGAACAGAGACCCAGTACTTC	CSARSSGRTETQYF
TRBJ2-7	.	TRBV20-1	.	TGCAGTGCCAAGACAGAACCCGAGCAGTACTTC	CSAKTEPEQYF
TRBJ1-5	few	TRBV30	.	TGTGCCTGGAGTCGCCAGAGCAATCAGCCCCAGCATTTT	CAWSRQSNQPQHF
TRBJ2-7	once	TRBV6-2/TRBV6-3	TRBD1	TGTGCCAGCAGTTCTCGAGGACAGGGGGGGTCCTACGAGCAGTACTTC	CASSSRGQGGSYEQYF
TRBJ1-1	.	TRBV29-1	.	TGCAGCGTTACACCAGGGTATGGCACTGAAGCTTTCTTT	CSVTPGYGTEAFF
TRBJ2-2	.	TRBV21-1	.	TGTGCCAGCAGCACCCGGGGGAGAGGGGGGAACACCGGGGAGCTGTTTTTT	CASSTRGRGGNTGELFF
TRBJ2-5	.	TRBV28	TRBD2	TGTGCCAGCAGTTTTTTGGTCTTTAGCGGGGGGAATAGGACCCAGTACTTC	CASSFLVFSGGNRTQYF
TRBJ2-7	.	TRBV28	.	TGTGCCATACAACGTGGTGGGTCCCTCTACGAGCAGTACTTC	CAIQRGGSLYEQYF
TRBJ2-7	.	TRBV5-1	TRBD1	TGCGCCAGCAGCCTTCTAACAGGGGGCGAACCCTACGAGCAGTACTTC	CASSLLTGGEPYEQYF
TRBJ1-1	.	TRBV6-5	TRBD1	TGTGCCAGCAGTTTCGGGACAGTCAGGAACACTGAAGCTTTCTTT	CASSFGTVRNTEAFF
TRBJ1-2	.	TRBV30	.	TGTGCCTGGAGCCGAAGGGGGGGTGGCGTCTATGGCTACACCTTC	CAWSRRGGGVYGYTF
TRBJ2-5	.	TRBV28	.	TGTGCCAGCAGTTTCCACCAGACCTGGGGCCAGTACTTC	CASSFHQTWGQYF
TRBJ1-2	.	TRBV5-4	TRBD1	TGTGCCAGCAGCTTGGCCGGCGGGACAGGGTACTATGGCTACACCTTC	CASSLAGGTGYYGYTF
TRBJ2-2	.	TRBV28	TRBD1	TGTGCCACCCGAGAGGGGGCGGGCACCGGGGAGCTGTTTTTT	CATREGAGTGELFF